The entry below gives a single T cell receptor beta chain sequence along with its context. The antigen remains unidentified. Profiled with immunoSEQ multiplex PCR; TCRdb holds only in-frame clones, not every one. The table includes about 150,000 clones, under 95% detected once. The CDR3 sequence is 16 residues long. CDR1 MDHEN and CDR2 SYDVKM come from the germline V gene. The J segment lost 4 bases and the V segment lost 6 bases, leaving 11 bases of the junction unmatched. This record belongs to a study of T cell responses to AZD1222 COVID-19 vaccine. Whole-study findings and limits: CD4 TCRs linked to vaccination spanned spike, dominating at 160-218 and 743-854. Donors, mostly white British, included more females; clonal diversity was possibly underestimated. Two doses of AZD1222 preceded a rise in Spike-specific TCR breadth and depth.

This sample comprised peripheral blood, obtained on day 0 of AZD1222 vaccination. The V and J genes are TRBV28 and TRBJ2-1; 8 nucleotides agree with TRBD2. The sequence derives from an adult in good health. Written as DNA, the CDR3 is TGTGCCAGCAGGGTGGGGGGAGCGGGAGAATACAATGAGCAGTTCTTC. It specifies CASRVGGAGEYNEQFF.